The clone carrying this T cell receptor beta chain has ten or more counts. The antigen remains undetermined. Researchers attached unique molecular identifiers to individual cDNA molecules. Via MiXCR, TCRdb re-called the 5' RACE reads, giving one row per CDR3 protein. Of roughly 28,000 distinct CDR3 sequences in the sample, less than 6.5% were seen once. Germline V lookup: CDR1 WSHSY, CDR2 SAAADI. Losses at the gene ends were 6 bases for V and 5 bases for J; bases not matched to a gene: 12. The CDR3 covers 15 residues. This entry belongs to a study of early T cells in non-severe SARS-CoV-2 infection. About the research overall: Chains were not paired, and sequencing was done on bulk RNA from unsorted whole blood. Study-level results: Missing private and CD4 specificities, VDJdb matching favored anti-spike CD8 responses.

The TCR was taken from an adult who was a healthcare worker with PCR-confirmed SARS-CoV-2 infection or an uninfected control (not recorded which). Sequenced sample: whole blood. The J gene is TRBJ2-7, the V gene TRBV10-2; 8 bases are shared with TRBD2. CDR3: CASSPGPGLDDEQYF. CDR3 nucleotide sequence: TGCGCCAGCAGCCCCGGACCGGGACTAGATGACGAGCAGTACTTC.